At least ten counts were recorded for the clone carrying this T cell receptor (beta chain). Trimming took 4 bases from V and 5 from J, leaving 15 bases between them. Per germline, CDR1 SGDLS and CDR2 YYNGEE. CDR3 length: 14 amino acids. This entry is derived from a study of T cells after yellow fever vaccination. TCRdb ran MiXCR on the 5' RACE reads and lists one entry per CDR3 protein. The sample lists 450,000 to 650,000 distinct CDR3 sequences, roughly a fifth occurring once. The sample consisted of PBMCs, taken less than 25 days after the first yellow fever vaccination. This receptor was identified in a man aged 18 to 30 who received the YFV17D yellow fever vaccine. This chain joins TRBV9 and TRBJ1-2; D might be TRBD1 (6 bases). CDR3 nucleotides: TGTGCCAGCAGCCTCCGGGGGGGCGGGTATGGCTACACCTTC. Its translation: CASSLRGGGYGYTF.